One and the same sample provided the 17 T cell receptor beta chains below, sequenced in a study of shared clonotypes between healthy human individuals. The method was immunoSEQ multiplex PCR; TCRdb's version includes in-frame clones alone and lacks a portion of them. The sample lists 1.6 million or so clones, approximately 97% occurring once. Sequenced material: naive CD4+ T cells sorted from blood. Subset given: CD45RA+ positively selected. Source of these receptors: a man aged 25 to 45 in good health.

The chain couples TRBV4-1 to TRBJ2-7; D remains unclear. Germline lookup yields CDR1 MGHRA and CDR2 YSYEKL. This CDR3 spans 13 amino acids. The V and J ends lost 1 base and 4 bases respectively, with 8 bases between them. The CDR3 spells CASSQGHIYEQYF. DNA for the CDR3: TGCGCCAGCAGCCAAGGACACATTTACGAGCAGTACTTC.

The chain employs TRBV6-6 and TRBJ2-1; 16 positions match TRBD2. The trim removed 10 bases at V and 9 bases at J, leaving 6 bases unmatched. The germline gives CDR1 MNHNY, CDR2 SVGAGI (reference sequence). This CDR3 is built from 14 residues. The CDR3: CATFGTSGRGEQFF. CDR3 bases: TGTGCCACCTTCGGGACTAGCGGGAGGGGTGAGCAGTTCTTC.

The CDR3 spells CAISGQDSRTEAFF. CDR3 sequence (DNA): TGTGCCATCAGTGGACAGGATTCGAGGACTGAAGCTTTCTTT. The V gene is TRBV10-3, the J gene TRBJ1-1; the D gene is possibly TRBD1 (6 bases). V gave up 4 bases and J gave up 5 bases, with 14 bases separating them. This CDR3 contains 14 residues. Per germline, CDR1 ENHRY and CDR2 SYGVKD.

The V and J genes are TRBV5-1 and TRBJ2-1, with TRBD1 as a possible D gene (6 bases). Per germline, CDR1 SGHRS and CDR2 YFSETQ. Between the trimmed V and J ends, which lost 3 bases and 10 bases, there was a span of 11 bases. This CDR3 has 12 amino acids. This CDR3 reads CASSSGVREQFF. In nucleotides, the CDR3 is TGCGCCAGCAGCTCAGGGGTTCGGGAGCAGTTCTTC. Based on the CDR3 plus reference TRBV5-1 and TRBJ2-1, the full variable domain is KAGVTQTPRYLIKTRGQQVTLSCSPISGHRSVSWYQQTPGQGLQFLFEYFSETQRNKGNFPGRFSGRQFSNSRSEMNVSTLELGDSALYLCASSSGVREQFFGPGTRLTVL.

The V and J genes are TRBV25-1 and TRBJ1-2, with unresolved D. Germline V gene sequence: CDR1 MGHDK, CDR2 SYGVNS. The CDR3 is 13 residues long. V lost 8 bases, J lost 0 bases, and 10 bases lay in between. The CDR3 coding sequence is TGTGCCAGCCGTTCTACTACTAACTATGGCTACACCTTC. This gives the protein CASRSTTNYGYTF.

The CDR3 is CASSIRGRAAGANVLTF. CDR3 bases: TGTGCCAGTAGTATTCGGGGGAGGGCCGCTGGGGCCAACGTCCTGACTTTC. This chain joins TRBV19 and TRBJ2-6; TRBD2 aligns across 7 bases. The germline gives CDR1 LNHDA, CDR2 SQIVND (reference sequence). CDR3 length equals 17 residues. J was trimmed by 2 bases and V by 3 bases; bases with no gene match: 7.

Details on this clone: The same CDR3 is also encoded by other DNA sequences in this sample. J is TRBJ2-5 and V is TRBV29-1, with no clear D. This CDR3 contains 11 residues. The germline gives CDR1 SQVTM, CDR2 ANQGSEA. V was cut by 1 base and J by 5 bases, with 5 bases left in between. CDR3 sequence: CSVEGDETQYF. The CDR3 DNA is TGCAGCGTTGAAGGAGATGAGACCCAGTACTTC.

This clone was detected only once. The chain employs TRBV16 and TRBJ2-7; 12 bases agree with TRBD1. The CDR3 spans 16 residues. Germline CDR1 is KGHSY and CDR2 is FQNENV. After removal of 0 bases from V and 7 bases from J, the junction contained 7 bases not matched to a gene. CDR3 sequence (DNA): TGTGCCAGCAGCCAATCTGGGGGACAGGGGGCTGAAGAGCAGTACTTC. Protein sequence: CASSQSGGQGAEEQYF.

The chain couples TRBV5-6 to TRBJ2-3, with TRBD2 identical over 10 bases. This CDR3 has 17 residues. The V gene end was trimmed by 1 base and the J gene end by 5 bases; junction bases not matched to a gene: 10. Germline V gene data show CDR1 as SGHDT and CDR2 as YYEEEE. CDR3: CASSLWVAGGYGDTQYF. CDR3 bases: TGTGCCAGCAGCTTGTGGGTAGCGGGAGGTTATGGAGATACGCAGTATTTT.

The chain's CDR3 is CASRRLDGNTEAFF. The CDR3 DNA follows: TGTGCCAGCAGAAGACTCGACGGGAACACTGAAGCTTTCTTT. The rearrangement links TRBV5-4 to TRBJ1-1; D gene unclear. V lost 5 bases and J 1 base, leaving 12 bases between the germline ends. The CDR3 runs 14 residues. Germline assignment: CDR1 SGHNT and CDR2 YYREEE (reference sequence). Drawing the rest from reference TRBV5-4 and TRBJ1-1, the complete variable domain is ETGVTQSPTHLIKTRGQQVTLRCSSQSGHNTVSWYQQALGQGPQFIFQYYREEENGRGNFPPRFSGLQFPNYSSELNVNALELDDSALYLCASRRLDGNTEAFFGQGTRLTVV.

The CDR3 spells CAIASSQETQYF. In DNA, the CDR3 is TGTGCCATCGCCTCGTCCCAAGAGACCCAGTACTTC. V and J are TRBV7-8 and TRBJ2-5; D is uncertain. The CDR3 extends over 12 amino acids. Trimming took off 10 bases at V and 1 base at J, with 10 bases between the two ends. Germline V gene sequence: CDR1 SGHVS, CDR2 FQNEAQ.

CDR3 sequence: CASSDPQGTNEKLFF. The CDR3 DNA reads TGCGCCAGCAGCGACCCACAGGGGACTAATGAAAAACTGTTTTTT. The V gene is TRBV5-1, the J gene TRBJ1-4, with TRBD1 matching 7 bases. CDR3 length: 15 residues. J was trimmed by 2 bases and V by 4 bases; bases with no gene match: 5. CDR1 and CDR2 from the germline V gene are SGHRS and YFSETQ.

The genes are TRBV2 and TRBJ2-5; tentative D call: TRBD2 (5 bases). Germline V lookup: CDR1 SNHLY, CDR2 FYNNEI. This CDR3 is built from 12 residues. In nucleotides, the CDR3 is TGTGCTGTTAGGCGGGACCAAGAGACCCAGTACTTC. Amino acid sequence: CAVRRDQETQYF.

V and J are TRBV10-3 and TRBJ2-7; D is tentatively TRBD1 or TRBD2 (5 bases each). Trimming shortened V by 10 bases and J by 0 bases, and 13 bases separated the two germline ends. Germline lookup yields CDR1 ENHRY and CDR2 SYGVKD. The CDR3 is 13 amino acids. The CDR3: CATWDGISYEQYF. The CDR3 DNA reads as TGTGCCACCTGGGACGGCATCTCCTACGAGCAGTACTTC.

The V gene is TRBV18, the J gene TRBJ1-1; 7 bases are shared with TRBD1. CDR1 is KGHSH and CDR2 is LQKENI in the germline V gene. CDR3 length equals 13 residues. Unmatched junction bases numbered 6, after V lost 6 bases and J lost 5 bases. CDR3 DNA: TGTGCCAGCTCCCAGGGGGAGAAGACTGAAGCTTTCTTT. This translates into CASSQGEKTEAFF.

This rearrangement joins TRBV29-1 to TRBJ2-1; D unresolved. This CDR3 contains 11 residues. Per the germline V gene, CDR1 is SQVTM and CDR2 is ANQGSEA. The V end lost 7 bases, the J end lost 4 bases, and 8 bases lay between the germline ends. The CDR3 is CSARDYNEQFF. The CDR3 nucleotides read TGCAGCGCAAGGGATTACAATGAGCAGTTCTTC.

V gene TRBV5-1 combines with J gene TRBJ2-5; a possible D gene is TRBD1 (5 bases). Germline V gives CDR1 SGHRS, CDR2 YFSETQ. This CDR3 has 13 residues. With 4 bases removed from V and 5 bases from J, the gap between germline ends came to 12 bases. DNA for the CDR3: TGCGCCAGCAGCCTAATGACAGATGAGACCCAGTACTTC. Protein: CASSLMTDETQYF.